Listed here are 25 T cell receptor beta chains from one sample, sequenced in a study of T cell changes during pregnancy in multiple sclerosis. TCRdb's table, derived via immunoSEQ multiplex PCR, lists solely in-frame clones and lacks some. The data show 65,000 to 85,000 clones, about 94% seen once. The specimen comprised CD4+ T cells from peripheral blood mononuclear cells, sampled after pregnancy. The receptors stem from a female donor with multiple sclerosis, enrolled in a pregnancy study.

The chain links TRBV9 to TRBJ2-2; 9 bases are a match to TRBD2. After removal of 5 bases from V and 6 bases from J, the junction contained 8 bases not matched to a gene. The CDR3 spans 15 residues. CDR1 is SGDLS, CDR2 YYNGEE, per germline. CDR3 DNA: TGTGCCAGCAGTCCTCCGGGACTAGCCTCCGGGGAGCTGTTTTTT. Amino acids: CASSPPGLASGELFF.

V gene TRBV5-6 combines with J gene TRBJ2-7, with 7 nucleotides matching TRBD2. The V segment lost 1 base and the J segment 3 bases; nucleotides outside the gene matches: 10. This CDR3 contains 16 residues. Germline CDR1 and CDR2: SGHDT and YYEEEE. The CDR3 DNA reads as TGTGCCAGCAGCTTGAGGCGGAGCGGGATGGGCTACGAGCAGTACTTC. Its protein is CASSLRRSGMGYEQYF.

This chain joins TRBV19 and TRBJ2-7; TRBD2 matches 9 bases. This CDR3 contains 15 residues. V lost 4 bases, J lost 2 bases, and 6 bases stayed unmatched. Germline V lookup: CDR1 LNHDA, CDR2 SQIVND (reference sequence). The CDR3 DNA reads TGTGCCAGTAGTAGATTGCGGGAGGGAACCTACGAGCAGTACTTC. The encoded protein is CASSRLREGTYEQYF.

CDR3 bases: TGTGCCAGCAGTCCCGACAGCCAAATCTATGGCTACACCTTC. Protein product: CASSPDSQIYGYTF. This sequence joins TRBV2 and TRBJ1-2; tentatively, D is TRBD1 (5 bases). The germline CDR1 and CDR2 sequences are SNHLY and FYNNEI. Deletions cut 5 bases from V and 4 bases from J, with 14 bases between. The CDR3 contains 14 residues.

This clone was seen only once. The chain joins TRBV29-1 to TRBJ1-4; D not resolved. The CDR3 covers 12 residues. Per germline, CDR1 SQVTM and CDR2 ANQGSEA. V was shortened by 7 bases and J by 8 bases, with 14 bases between the two germline ends. CDR3 region: CSARPGGEKLFF. The CDR3 DNA follows: TGCAGCGCCCGACCCGGAGGGGAAAAACTGTTTTTT.

The chain combines TRBV7-6 with TRBJ1-1; no definite D call. Germline CDR1 SGHVS, CDR2 FNYEAQ. The CDR3 is made up of 15 amino acids. V gave up 5 bases and J gave up 3 bases, with 16 bases separating them. CDR3 sequence (DNA): TGTGCCAGCAGCCCTTACACCAGGTCGGACACTGAAGCTTTCTTT. Its protein is CASSPYTRSDTEAFF.

The chain recombines TRBV7-2 with TRBJ1-4, with D unresolved. CDR3 length: 15 residues. The V end lost 1 base, the J end lost 4 bases, and 10 bases lay between the germline ends. CDR1 SGHTA and CDR2 FQGNSA come from the germline V gene. DNA of the CDR3: TGTGCCAGCAGCTTAGTAGCTGACCGTAATGAAAAACTGTTTTTT. Encoded protein: CASSLVADRNEKLFF.

The J gene is TRBJ2-4, the V gene TRBV23-1; 8 nucleotides line up with TRBD1. TRBV23-1 is annotated as an ORF whose role is uncertain. The CDR3 consists of 16 residues. The ends lost 2 bases at V and 2 bases at J; junction bases unmatched: 5. CDR3 sequence (DNA): TGCGCCAGCAGTCAAGCGACAGGGGACCCCAAAAACATTCAGTACTTC. As protein: CASSQATGDPKNIQYF.

The DNA for the CDR3 is TGCAGCGTTGCCGACAATGAGCAGTTCTTC. Translating gives CSVADNEQFF. The rearrangement uses TRBV29-1 and TRBJ2-1; D unclear. V was cut by 4 bases and J by 5 bases, with 3 bases left in between. The CDR3 has 10 residues. The germline CDR1 and CDR2 sequences are SQVTM and ANQGSEA.

The table lists this clone with a count of one. The genes are TRBV7-2 and TRBJ2-3, with TRBD1 as a possible D gene (6 bases). The CDR3 covers 15 residues. Germline loops: CDR1 SGHTA, CDR2 FQGNSA. V was clipped by 1 base and J by 3 bases, with 11 bases between them. CDR3 region: CASSLGRQGTDTQYF. In DNA, the CDR3 is TGTGCCAGCAGCTTAGGAAGGCAGGGGACAGATACGCAGTATTTT.

This clone has more than one count but fewer than ten. The chain links TRBV7-2 to TRBJ2-2; no clear D. CDR3 size: 13 residues. The V and J ends lost 5 bases and 5 bases respectively, with 9 bases between them. Per the germline V gene, CDR1 is SGHTA and CDR2 is FQGNSA. The chain's CDR3 is CASSRAFTGELFF. The DNA of the CDR3 is TGTGCCAGCAGCCGAGCGTTTACCGGGGAGCTGTTTTTT.

J is TRBJ2-5 and V is TRBV5-1, with D perhaps matching TRBD1 (5 bases). This CDR3 comprises 16 residues. V was shortened by 0 bases and J by 4 bases, with 16 bases between the two germline ends. The germline gives CDR1 SGHRS, CDR2 YFSETQ. The CDR3 protein is CASSLEPGRAAETQYF. The CDR3 DNA reads as TGCGCCAGCAGCTTGGAGCCAGGGCGTGCGGCAGAGACCCAGTACTTC.

The genes are TRBV30 and TRBJ2-5, with TRBD2 matching over 7 bases. The germline gives CDR1 GTSNPN, CDR2 SVGIG (reference sequence). V was clipped by 0 bases and J by 4 bases; unmatched bases: 8. This CDR3 is 15 amino acids long. CDR3: CAWSVGGSSRETQYF. In DNA, the CDR3 is TGTGCCTGGAGTGTAGGCGGGAGTAGTCGAGAGACCCAGTACTTC. The entire variable domain, with the rest obtained from reference TRBV30 and TRBJ2-5, is as follows: SQTIHQWPATLVQPVGSPLSLECTVEGTSNPNLYWYRQAAGRGLQLLFYSVGIGQISSEVPQNLSASRPQDRQFILSSKKLLLSDSGFYLCAWSVGGSSRETQYFGPGTRLLVL.

This clone was detected once. This chain joins TRBV15 and TRBJ1-4; tentative D call: TRBD1 (5 bases). The V and J ends lost 1 base and 6 bases respectively, with 15 bases between them. CDR1 and CDR2 (germline): LNHNV, YYDKDF (reference sequence). This CDR3 has 16 amino acids. CDR3 in amino acids: CATSRALGATDEKLFF. The CDR3 coding sequence is TGTGCCACCAGCAGAGCGTTAGGGGCGACGGATGAAAAACTGTTTTTT.

V is TRBV7-6 and J is TRBJ2-3; tentatively, D is TRBD1 (7 bases). The CDR3 loop spans 16 amino acids. Trimming removed 1 base from V and 8 bases from J, with 19 bases in between. The germline CDR1 and CDR2 sequences are SGHVS and FNYEAQ. CDR3 DNA: TGTGCCAGCAGCTTAGATCGGGCGGGAAAGGGGGCTACGCAGTATTTT. It encodes CASSLDRAGKGATQYF.

This chain uses TRBV7-9 with TRBJ2-7, with TRBD2 matching 13 bases. Germline CDR1 is SEHNR and CDR2 is FQNEAQ (reference sequence). The V and J ends lost 0 bases and 7 bases, in that order; junction bases with no gene match: 3. The CDR3 is 15 amino acids. The CDR3 bases are TGTGCCAGCAGCTTAGCAGGACTAGCGGGAGATGAGCAGTACTTC. This sequence encodes CASSLAGLAGDEQYF.

The chain combines TRBV10-3 with TRBJ2-2; tentatively, D is TRBD2 (5 bases). The V end lost 10 bases, the J end lost 8 bases, and 14 bases lay between the germline ends. From germline, CDR1 is ENHRY and CDR2 SYGVKD. There are 12 residues in the CDR3. The CDR3 sequence is CATGPRGGELFF. In nucleotides, the CDR3 is TGTGCCACCGGGCCTCGAGGGGGGGAGCTGTTTTTT.

The chain is built from TRBV14 and TRBJ2-1, with TRBD1 matching over 9 bases. CDR3 length: 21 amino acids. Germline V gene sequence: CDR1 SGHDN, CDR2 FVKESK. With V trimmed by 4 bases and J by 0 bases, 19 bases remained unmatched. The CDR3 sequence is CASSPAADRGWVAVSYNEQFF. The CDR3 bases are TGTGCCAGCAGCCCCGCTGCGGACAGGGGCTGGGTAGCGGTCTCCTACAATGAGCAGTTCTTC.

The sample holds a few counts of this clone. Written as DNA, the CDR3 is TGTGCCAGCAGCTTATATGGGACTAGGTCTTACGAGCAGTACTTC. Its translation: CASSLYGTRSYEQYF. The chain couples TRBV7-2 to TRBJ2-7; 8 nucleotides agree with TRBD2. CDR1 and CDR2 (germline): SGHTA, FQGNSA. After removal of 2 bases from V and 4 bases from J, the junction contained 7 bases not matched to a gene. The length of the CDR3 is 15 residues.

V is TRBV5-6 and J is TRBJ1-6; D ambiguous. V was cut by 2 bases and J by 10 bases, with 19 bases left in between. This CDR3 comprises 16 residues. Germline V gene data show CDR1 as SGHDT and CDR2 as YYEEEE. The CDR3, as DNA: TGTGCCAGCAGCTTACTTGACGGTGGAGGGCGATCACCCCTCCACTTT. Translation: CASSLLDGGGRSPLHF.

The rearrangement joins TRBV5-5 to TRBJ2-1; D ambiguous. The V gene's germline CDR1 is SGHKS and CDR2 YYEKEE (reference sequence). This CDR3 is built from 12 residues. Trimming removed 4 bases from V and 5 bases from J, with 7 bases in between. The CDR3 spells CASSPVDNEQFF. The DNA for the CDR3 is TGTGCCAGCAGCCCCGTTGACAATGAGCAGTTCTTC.

The rearrangement links TRBV5-1 to TRBJ2-7; tentatively, D is TRBD1 (6 bases). Germline CDR1 reads SGHRS; CDR2 reads YFSETQ. The CDR3 contains 15 residues. V gave up 1 base and J gave up 7 bases, with 18 bases separating them. The CDR3 DNA is TGCGCCAGCAGCTTGCGACAGGCCAAAAAGGGGGAGCAGTACTTC. It yields the protein CASSLRQAKKGEQYF.

The V call is TRBV2, the J call TRBJ1-2; D ambiguous. This CDR3 has 13 amino acids. Per germline, CDR1 SNHLY and CDR2 FYNNEI. V lost 4 bases to trimming and J lost 8 bases, with 14 bases between them. The CDR3 loop reads CASSVDLKRGYTF. Written as DNA, the CDR3 is TGTGCCAGCAGTGTTGACCTCAAGAGGGGCTACACCTTC.

The chain joins TRBV2 to TRBJ2-3, with D possibly being TRBD2 (5 bases). Germline V gene sequence: CDR1 SNHLY, CDR2 FYNNEI. This CDR3 contains 15 residues. Trimming left V 4 bases short and J 0 bases short, with 11 bases between. CDR3 sequence (DNA): TGTGCCAGCAGTGTGGCGGGCGGGAGCACAGATACGCAGTATTTT. As protein: CASSVAGGSTDTQYF.

The genes are TRBV9 and TRBJ2-7; 9 bases fit TRBD1. V shed 2 bases, J shed 4 bases, and the junction held 4 bases outside the gene matches. This CDR3 contains 14 residues. Germline values: CDR1 SGDLS, CDR2 YYNGEE. CDR3 DNA sequence: TGTGCCAGCAGCGTCGCGGACAGGGGATACGAGCAGTACTTC. It codes for CASSVADRGYEQYF.